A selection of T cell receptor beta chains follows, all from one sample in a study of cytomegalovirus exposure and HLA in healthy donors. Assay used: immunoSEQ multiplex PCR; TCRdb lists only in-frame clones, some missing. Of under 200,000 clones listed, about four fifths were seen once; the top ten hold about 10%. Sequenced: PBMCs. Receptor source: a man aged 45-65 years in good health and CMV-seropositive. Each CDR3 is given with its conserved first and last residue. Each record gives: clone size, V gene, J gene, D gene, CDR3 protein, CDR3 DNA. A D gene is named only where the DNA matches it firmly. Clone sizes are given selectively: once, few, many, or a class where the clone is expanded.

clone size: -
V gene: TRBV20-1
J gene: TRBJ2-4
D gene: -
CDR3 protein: CSSSRVYQYF
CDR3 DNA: TGCAGTTCGAGCAGGGTTTATCAGTACTTC

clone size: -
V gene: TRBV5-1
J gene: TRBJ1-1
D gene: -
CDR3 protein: CASSLGVENTEAFF
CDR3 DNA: TGCGCCAGCAGCTTAGGAGTAGAGAACACTGAAGCTTTCTTT

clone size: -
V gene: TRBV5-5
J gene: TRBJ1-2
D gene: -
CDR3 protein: CASTPDRYYGYTF
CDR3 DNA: TGTGCCAGCACCCCGGACAGATACTATGGCTACACCTTC

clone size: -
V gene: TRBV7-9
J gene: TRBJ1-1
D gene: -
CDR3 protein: CASISILTVGNTEAFF
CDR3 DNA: TGTGCCAGCATCTCCATTTTGACAGTGGGGAACACTGAAGCTTTCTTT

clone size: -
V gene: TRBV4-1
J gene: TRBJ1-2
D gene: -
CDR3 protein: CASSQRSGANYGYTF
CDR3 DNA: TGCGCCAGCAGCCAAAGGTCCGGAGCTAACTATGGCTACACCTTC

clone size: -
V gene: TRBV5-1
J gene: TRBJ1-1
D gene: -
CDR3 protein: CASRQTYGGTEAFF
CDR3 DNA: TGCGCCAGCAGGCAGACGTACGGGGGCACTGAAGCTTTCTTT

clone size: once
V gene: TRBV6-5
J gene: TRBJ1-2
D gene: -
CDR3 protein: CASSLAPRGGGYTF
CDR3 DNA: TGTGCCAGCAGCTTAGCCCCCCGGGGGGGTGGCTACACCTTC

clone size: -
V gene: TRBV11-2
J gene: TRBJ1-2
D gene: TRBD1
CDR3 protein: CASSYGTGNYGYTF
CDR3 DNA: TGTGCCAGCAGCTACGGGACAGGAAACTATGGCTACACCTTC

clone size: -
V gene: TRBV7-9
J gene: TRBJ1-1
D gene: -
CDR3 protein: CASSLEVGVNTEAFF
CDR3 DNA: TGTGCCAGCAGCTTAGAGGTAGGAGTGAACACTGAAGCTTTCTTT

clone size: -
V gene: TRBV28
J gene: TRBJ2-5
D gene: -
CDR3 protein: CASREGQEQETQYF
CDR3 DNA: TGTGCCAGCAGGGAGGGGCAGGAACAAGAGACCCAGTACTTC

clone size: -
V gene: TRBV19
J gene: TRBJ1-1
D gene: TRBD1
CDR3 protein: CASSMDRGTEAFF
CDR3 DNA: TGTGCCAGTAGTATGGACAGGGGCACTGAAGCTTTCTTT

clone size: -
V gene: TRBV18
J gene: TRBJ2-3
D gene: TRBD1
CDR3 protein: CASSQATGGADTQYF
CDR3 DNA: TGTGCCAGCTCACAAGCGACAGGGGGCGCAGATACGCAGTATTTT